The rows below give T cell receptor beta chains drawn from one sample of a study of blood T cell repertoires in COVID-19. Some clones are missing from TCRdb's copy, which holds only in-frame ones; the method was immunoSEQ multiplex PCR. This sample yields about 200,000 clones, of which roughly 84% are seen a single time; around 17% belongs to the top ten. The sample taken for sequencing was peripheral blood. The receptors stem from a man over 45 with COVID-19, enrolled during active disease. The CDR3 runs from the conserved cysteine through the conserved F or W. D genes are given only for firm matches.

D: TRBD2
V: TRBV5-1
CDR3: CASSPRAGLAGDWYNEQFF

D: NA
V: TRBV28
CDR3: CASRQQGNGEKLFF

D: TRBD2
V: TRBV7-3
CDR3: CASSFGGAAYNEQFF

D: NA
V: TRBV2
CDR3: CASIIVRENGYTF

D: NA
V: TRBV24-1
CDR3: CATSDSDQETQYF

D: TRBD1
V: TRBV7-9
CDR3: CASSLGDRVNEQYF

D: TRBD1
V: TRBV3-1/TRBV3-2
CDR3: CASSQLPGQGADEQYF

D: TRBD2
V: TRBV27
CDR3: CASSLSIAGGGDTQYF

D: TRBD2
V: TRBV7-8
CDR3: CASSLREGVDNEQFF

D: NA
V: TRBV9
CDR3: CASSVDLGDTPNQSEAFF

D: TRBD2
V: TRBV7-3
CDR3: CASSLRLADYNEQFF

D: NA
V: TRBV5-4
CDR3: CASSHRPGKQGETQYF

D: NA
V: TRBV5-3
CDR3: CARSLLKKLRGSPLHF

D: TRBD1
V: TRBV7-6
CDR3: CASSSRDRGNTEAFF

D: TRBD1
V: TRBV4-1
CDR3: CASSYRDRDSVVDGYTF

D: NA
V: TRBV10-3
CDR3: CAISGPQGTEAFF

D: NA
V: TRBV5-1
CDR3: CASSLETREAQYF

D: TRBD1
V: TRBV7-6
CDR3: CASSLHLDRGWLTGELFF

D: TRBD1
V: TRBV19
CDR3: CASRIVGQGYNQPQHF

D: TRBD1
V: TRBV18
CDR3: CASSSGTGTDTQYF

D: NA
V: TRBV5-6
CDR3: CASSDVGSSGANVLTF

D: NA
V: TRBV19
CDR3: CASSIDQSISSPLHF

D: NA
V: TRBV4-3
CDR3: CASSLNRDPIWGYTF

D: TRBD1
V: TRBV27
CDR3: CASSHIQGAPGANVLTF

D: NA
V: TRBV3-1/TRBV3-2
CDR3: CASSQDGGGYTF

D: NA
V: TRBV3-1/TRBV3-2
CDR3: CASSQVAGNTIYF

D: TRBD2
V: TRBV11-3
CDR3: CASSLGGGGARETQYF

D: TRBD2
V: TRBV27
CDR3: CASSSSGSPYEQYF

D: TRBD1
V: TRBV11-1
CDR3: CASSLTGGSSTGELFF

D: NA
V: TRBV19
CDR3: CASSTRQQNTEAFF

D: NA
V: TRBV13
CDR3: CASSLDGRVNTEAFF

D: TRBD1
V: TRBV5-1
CDR3: CASSPPGQGVTGELFF

D: NA
V: TRBV4-1
CDR3: CASSQSGVVSNEQFF

D: TRBD1
V: TRBV19
CDR3: CASSIGTGLAKNIQYF

D: TRBD2
V: TRBV7-8
CDR3: CASSVLAGGPSEQYF

D: TRBD2
V: TRBV28
CDR3: CASGQISGGNTDTQYF

D: NA
V: TRBV5-4
CDR3: CASSLAGVQETQYF

D: TRBD1
V: TRBV6-5
CDR3: CAIRQGAGYGYTF

D: TRBD2
V: TRBV5-5
CDR3: CASSLGGASGRSLPYEQYF

D: NA
V: TRBV19
CDR3: CASSMGEGNQPQHF